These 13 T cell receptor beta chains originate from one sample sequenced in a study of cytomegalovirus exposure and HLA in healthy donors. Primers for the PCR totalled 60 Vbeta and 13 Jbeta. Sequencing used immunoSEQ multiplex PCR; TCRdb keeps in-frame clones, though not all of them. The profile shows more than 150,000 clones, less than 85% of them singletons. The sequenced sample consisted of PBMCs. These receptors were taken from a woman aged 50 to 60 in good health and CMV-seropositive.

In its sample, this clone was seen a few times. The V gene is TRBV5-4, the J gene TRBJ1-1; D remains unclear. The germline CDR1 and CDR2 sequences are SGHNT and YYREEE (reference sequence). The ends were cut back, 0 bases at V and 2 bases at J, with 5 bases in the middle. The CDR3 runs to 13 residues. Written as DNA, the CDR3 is TGTGCCAGCAGCTTGGGAGAAAACACTGAAGCTTTCTTT. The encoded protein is CASSLGENTEAFF.

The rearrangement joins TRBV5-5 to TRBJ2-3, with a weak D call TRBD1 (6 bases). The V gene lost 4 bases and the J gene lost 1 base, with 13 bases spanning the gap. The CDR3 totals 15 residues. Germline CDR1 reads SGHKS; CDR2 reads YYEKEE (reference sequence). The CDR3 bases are TGTGCCAGCAGCGGGACATCAGTGGGCACAGATACGCAGTATTTT. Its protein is CASSGTSVGTDTQYF. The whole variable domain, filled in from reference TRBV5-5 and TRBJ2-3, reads DAGVTQSPTHLIKTRGQQVTLRCSPISGHKSVSWYQQVLGQGPQFIFQYYEKEERGRGNFPDRFSARQFPNYSSELNVNALLLGDSALYLCASSGTSVGTDTQYFGPGTRLTVL.

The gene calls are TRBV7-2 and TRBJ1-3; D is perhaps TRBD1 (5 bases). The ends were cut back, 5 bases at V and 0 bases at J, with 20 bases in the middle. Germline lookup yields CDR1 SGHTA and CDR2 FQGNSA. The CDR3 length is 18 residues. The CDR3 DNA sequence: TGTGCCAGCAGCACCAAACTGGACACGCTAAGCTCTGGAAACACCATATATTTT. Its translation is CASSTKLDTLSSGNTIYF.

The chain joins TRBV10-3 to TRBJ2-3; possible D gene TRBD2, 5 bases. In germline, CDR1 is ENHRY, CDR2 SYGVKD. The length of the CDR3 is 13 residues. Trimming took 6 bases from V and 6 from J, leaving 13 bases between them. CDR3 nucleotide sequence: TGTGCCATCAGCGCCGGACTCGACGATACGCAGTATTTT. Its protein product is CAISAGLDDTQYF.

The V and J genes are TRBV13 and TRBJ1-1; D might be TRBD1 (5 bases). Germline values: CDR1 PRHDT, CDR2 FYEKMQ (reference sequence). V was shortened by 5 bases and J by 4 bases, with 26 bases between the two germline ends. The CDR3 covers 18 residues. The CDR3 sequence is CASSPQQGGRKAATEAFF. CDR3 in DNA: TGTGCCAGCAGCCCTCAGCAGGGAGGGAGGAAAGCCGCCACTGAAGCTTTCTTT.

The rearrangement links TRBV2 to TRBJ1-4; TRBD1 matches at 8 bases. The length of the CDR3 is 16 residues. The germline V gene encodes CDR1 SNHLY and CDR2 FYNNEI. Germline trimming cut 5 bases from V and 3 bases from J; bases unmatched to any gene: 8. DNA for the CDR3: TGTGCCAGCAGTAACAGGGGGAGGCTATCTAATGAAAAACTGTTTTTT. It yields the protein CASSNRGRLSNEKLFF.

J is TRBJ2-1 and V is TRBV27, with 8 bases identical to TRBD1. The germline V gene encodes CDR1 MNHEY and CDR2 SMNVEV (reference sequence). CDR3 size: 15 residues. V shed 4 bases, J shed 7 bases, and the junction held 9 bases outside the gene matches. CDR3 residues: CASSYHGTGGNEQFF. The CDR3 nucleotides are TGTGCCAGCAGTTATCACGGGACAGGCGGAAATGAGCAGTTCTTC.

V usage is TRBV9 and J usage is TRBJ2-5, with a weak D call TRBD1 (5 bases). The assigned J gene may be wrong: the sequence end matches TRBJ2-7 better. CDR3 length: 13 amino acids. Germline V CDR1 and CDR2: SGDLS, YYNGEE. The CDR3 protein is CASSVGGPDEQYF. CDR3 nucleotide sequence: TGTGCCAGCAGCGTAGGGGGCCCCGACGAGCAGTACTTC.

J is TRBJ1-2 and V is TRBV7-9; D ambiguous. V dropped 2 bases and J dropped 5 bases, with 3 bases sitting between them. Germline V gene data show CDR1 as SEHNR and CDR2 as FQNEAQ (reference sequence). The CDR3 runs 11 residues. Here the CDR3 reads CASSLQYGYTF. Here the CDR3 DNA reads TGTGCCAGCAGCTTACAGTATGGCTACACCTTC.

CDR3 DNA: TGTGCCTGGACCCCGACAGGGTCTAGAGGCTACACCTTC. It translates to CAWTPTGSRGYTF. This chain links TRBV30 with TRBJ1-2; 7 bases match TRBD1. CDR1 is GTSNPN and CDR2 is SVGIG in the germline V gene (reference sequence). The junction had 10 bases not matched to a gene; V was cut back by 4 bases and J by 8 bases. The CDR3 runs to 13 residues.

The CDR3 bases are TGTGCCAGCAGCATGGACAGGGGGCCGGGGAACATTCAGTACTTC. Protein sequence: CASSMDRGPGNIQYF. This chain connects TRBV7-2 to TRBJ2-4; 11 bases are shared with TRBD1. Trimming cost V 5 bases and J 7 bases; bases outside gene matches: 7. Germline CDR1 SGHTA, CDR2 FQGNSA. The CDR3 covers 15 residues.

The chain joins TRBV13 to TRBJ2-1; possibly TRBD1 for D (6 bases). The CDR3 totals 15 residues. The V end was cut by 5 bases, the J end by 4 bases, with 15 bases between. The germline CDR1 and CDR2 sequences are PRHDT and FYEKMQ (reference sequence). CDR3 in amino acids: CASSATGPEYNEQFF. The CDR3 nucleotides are TGTGCCAGCAGCGCGACAGGTCCCGAATACAATGAGCAGTTCTTC.

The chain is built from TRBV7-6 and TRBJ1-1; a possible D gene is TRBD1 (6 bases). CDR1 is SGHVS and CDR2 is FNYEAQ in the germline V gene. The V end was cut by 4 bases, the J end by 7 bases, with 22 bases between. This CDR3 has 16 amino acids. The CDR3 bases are TGTGCCAGCAGCTCCCAAAGGACAGTGTTGAACGGTGAAGCTTTCTTT. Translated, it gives CASSSQRTVLNGEAFF.